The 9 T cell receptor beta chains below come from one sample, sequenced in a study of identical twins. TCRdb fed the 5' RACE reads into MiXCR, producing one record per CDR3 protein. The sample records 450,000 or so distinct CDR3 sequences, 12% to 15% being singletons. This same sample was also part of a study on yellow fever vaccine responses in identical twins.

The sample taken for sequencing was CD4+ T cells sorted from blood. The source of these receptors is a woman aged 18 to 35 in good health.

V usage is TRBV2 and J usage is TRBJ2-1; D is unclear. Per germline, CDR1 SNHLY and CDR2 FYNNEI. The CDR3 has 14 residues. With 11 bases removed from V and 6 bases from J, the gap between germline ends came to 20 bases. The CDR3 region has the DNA TGTGCCTGTAACGCGCTAATGGCGGTCAATGAGCAGTTCTTC. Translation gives CACNALMAVNEQFF.

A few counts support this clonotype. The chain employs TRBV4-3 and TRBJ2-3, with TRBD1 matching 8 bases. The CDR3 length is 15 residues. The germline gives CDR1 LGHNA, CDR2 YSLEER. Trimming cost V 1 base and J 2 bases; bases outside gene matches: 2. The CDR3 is CASSQGTGYTDTQYF. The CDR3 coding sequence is TGCGCCAGCAGCCAAGGGACAGGGTACACAGATACGCAGTATTTT.

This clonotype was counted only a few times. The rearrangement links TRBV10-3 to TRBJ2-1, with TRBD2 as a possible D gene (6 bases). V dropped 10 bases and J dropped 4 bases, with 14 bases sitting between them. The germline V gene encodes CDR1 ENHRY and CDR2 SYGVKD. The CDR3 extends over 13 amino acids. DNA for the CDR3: TGTGCCACCATAGAGACTAGTTACAATGAGCAGTTCTTC. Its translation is CATIETSYNEQFF.

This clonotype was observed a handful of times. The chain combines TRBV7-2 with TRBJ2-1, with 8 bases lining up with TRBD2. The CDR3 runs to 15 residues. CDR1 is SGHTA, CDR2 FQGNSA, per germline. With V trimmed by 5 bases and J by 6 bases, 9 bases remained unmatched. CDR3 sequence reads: CASSPSGLGFNEQFF. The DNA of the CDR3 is TGTGCCAGCAGCCCTAGCGGGTTAGGGTTCAATGAGCAGTTCTTC.

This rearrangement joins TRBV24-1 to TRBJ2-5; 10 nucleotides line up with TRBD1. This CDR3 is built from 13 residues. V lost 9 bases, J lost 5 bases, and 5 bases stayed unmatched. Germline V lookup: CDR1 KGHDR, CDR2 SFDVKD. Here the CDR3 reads CATGDRGVETQYF. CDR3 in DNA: TGTGCCACCGGGGACAGGGGTGTGGAGACCCAGTACTTC.

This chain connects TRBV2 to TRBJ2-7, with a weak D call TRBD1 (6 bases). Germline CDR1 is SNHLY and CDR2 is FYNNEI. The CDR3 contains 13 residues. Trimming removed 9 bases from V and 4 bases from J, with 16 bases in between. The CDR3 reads CASAPGHQYEQYF. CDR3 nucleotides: TGTGCCAGTGCGCCGGGACACCAATACGAGCAGTACTTC. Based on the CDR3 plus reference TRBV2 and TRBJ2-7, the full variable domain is EPEVTQTPSHQVTQMGQEVILRCVPISNHLYFYWYRQILGQKVEFLVSFYNNEISEKSEIFDDQFSVERPDGSNFTLKIRSTKLEDSAMYFCASAPGHQYEQYFGPGTRLTVT.

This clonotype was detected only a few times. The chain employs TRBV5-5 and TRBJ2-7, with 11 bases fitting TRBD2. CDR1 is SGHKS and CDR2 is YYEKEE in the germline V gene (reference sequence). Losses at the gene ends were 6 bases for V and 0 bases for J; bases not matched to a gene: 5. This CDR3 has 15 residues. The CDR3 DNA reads TGTGCCAGCACCCGGGGACTAGCGGACTCCTACGAGCAGTACTTC. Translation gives CASTRGLADSYEQYF.

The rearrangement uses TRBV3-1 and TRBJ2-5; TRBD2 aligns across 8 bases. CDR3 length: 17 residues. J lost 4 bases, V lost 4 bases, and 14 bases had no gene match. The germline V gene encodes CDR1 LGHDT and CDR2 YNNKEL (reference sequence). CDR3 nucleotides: TGTGCCAGCAGCCCCACCACGGGGGGGGCAGCCCCAGAGACCCAGTACTTC. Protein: CASSPTTGGAAPETQYF.

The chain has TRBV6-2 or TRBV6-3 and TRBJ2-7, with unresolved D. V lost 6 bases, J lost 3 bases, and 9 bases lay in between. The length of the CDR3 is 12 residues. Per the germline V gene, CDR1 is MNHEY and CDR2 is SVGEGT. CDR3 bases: TGTGCCAGCAGCCGACCGAACTACGAGCAGTACTTC. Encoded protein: CASSRPNYEQYF.